A single sample is the source of the 18 T cell receptor beta chains below, sequenced in a study of blood T cell repertoires in COVID-19. Here immunoSEQ multiplex PCR was the method, and the copy in TCRdb shows in-frame clones only, minus some. The table records nearly 350,000 clones, about 88% of them present only once. The material sequenced was peripheral blood. These receptors came from a woman aged 70 to 79 with COVID-19, enrolled during active disease.

The chain recombines TRBV6-5 with TRBJ2-1; TRBD1 aligns across 7 bases. The CDR3 has 15 amino acids. The germline gives CDR1 MNHEY, CDR2 SVGAGI. The J segment lost 5 bases and the V segment lost 6 bases, leaving 10 bases of the junction unmatched. The CDR3 DNA reads TGTGCCAGCAGGTTGACAGGGTTGGGGGACAATGAGCAGTTCTTC. Translating gives CASRLTGLGDNEQFF.

The chain uses TRBV7-9 and TRBJ1-6; maybe TRBD1 (5 bases). The CDR3 runs to 14 residues. The germline V gene has CDR1 SEHNR and CDR2 FQNEAQ (reference sequence). With 5 bases removed from V and 5 bases from J, the gap between germline ends came to 10 bases. The CDR3 region is CASSTGGHNSPLHF. The CDR3 bases are TGTGCCAGCAGCACGGGGGGACATAATTCACCCCTCCACTTT.

This chain connects TRBV24-1 to TRBJ1-2, with 7 bases identical to TRBD1. The CDR3 covers 16 residues. Trimming cost V 4 bases and J 2 bases; bases outside gene matches: 9. Germline CDR1 and CDR2: KGHDR and SFDVKD. In nucleotides, the CDR3 is TGTGCCACCAGTGACCCCAATCCGACAGGGAACTATGGCTACACCTTC. It yields the protein CATSDPNPTGNYGYTF.

This chain uses TRBV27 with TRBJ1-3; TRBD1 might be the D (6 bases). V shed 3 bases and J shed 4 bases, with 10 bases lying between them. Germline CDR1 is MNHEY and CDR2 is SMNVEV (reference sequence). This CDR3 comprises 14 residues. The CDR3 DNA is TGTGCCAGCAGTTTGGGGGGGCCCGGAAACACCATATATTTT. This gives the protein CASSLGGPGNTIYF.

This clone was seen a handful of times. The rearrangement links TRBV4-2 to TRBJ1-2; possibly TRBD1 for D (6 bases). The CDR3 has 15 amino acids. Germline loops: CDR1 LGHNA, CDR2 YNFKEQ. The V end was cut by 0 bases, the J end by 0 bases, with 8 bases between. The CDR3 nucleotides read TGTGCCAGCAGCCAAGACAGGGGCCCTAACTATGGCTACACCTTC. This translates into CASSQDRGPNYGYTF.

This clone occurred a few times. The V call is TRBV4-2, the J call TRBJ1-6; D is uncertain. Germline CDR1 reads LGHNA; CDR2 reads YNFKEQ. The CDR3 runs to 20 residues. V gave up 0 bases and J gave up 4 bases, with 22 bases separating them. CDR3: CASSQDPAGSQTPYNSPLHF. Written as DNA, the CDR3 is TGTGCCAGCAGCCAAGATCCAGCGGGCAGCCAGACACCATATAATTCACCCCTCCACTTT.

The rearrangement uses TRBV12-3 or TRBV12-4 and TRBJ1-2; unclear D gene. The V end was cut by 3 bases, the J end by 4 bases, with 6 bases between. The CDR3 is made up of 12 amino acids. The CDR3 here is CASSFNSYGYTF. The CDR3 region has the DNA TGTGCCAGCAGTTTCAATTCCTATGGCTACACCTTC.

In DNA, the CDR3 is TGTGCCAGCAGCTTGGATAGGCAGGGGGGCTCCTATGGCTACACCTTC. Translating it yields CASSLDRQGGSYGYTF. The chain carries TRBV5-4 and TRBJ1-2; the match to TRBD1 covers 7 bases. Per the germline V gene, CDR1 is SGHNT and CDR2 is YYREEE (reference sequence). The CDR3 totals 16 residues. Trimming cost V 0 bases and J 4 bases; bases outside gene matches: 9.

CDR3 residues: CSVFSSTGELFF. The CDR3 nucleotides are TGCAGCGTTTTTAGTTCCACCGGGGAGCTGTTTTTT. The genes are TRBV29-1 and TRBJ2-2; D gene ambiguous. V was pared by 5 bases and J by 4 bases, with 8 bases between. CDR1 and CDR2 from the germline V gene are SQVTM and ANQGSEA. The CDR3 consists of 12 residues.

V and J are TRBV13 and TRBJ1-6; TRBD1 aligns across 8 bases. Germline V CDR1 and CDR2: PRHDT, FYEKMQ (reference sequence). Germline trimming cut 6 bases from V and 5 bases from J; bases unmatched to any gene: 6. The CDR3 is 15 residues long. The CDR3 nucleotides are TGTGCCAGCAGTCTTGGACAGGGCAATAATTCACCCCTCCACTTT. Translating gives CASSLGQGNNSPLHF.

This clone has more than one count but fewer than ten. This chain joins TRBV2 and TRBJ1-5; 7 bases agree with TRBD1. The V gene end was trimmed by 5 bases and the J gene end by 1 base; junction bases not matched to a gene: 2. Germline V lookup: CDR1 SNHLY, CDR2 FYNNEI. The CDR3 covers 14 residues. The CDR3 protein is CASSRGQSNQPQHF. CDR3 coding DNA: TGTGCCAGCAGTAGGGGACAGAGCAATCAGCCCCAGCATTTT.

This chain connects TRBV6-5 to TRBJ2-3, with a weak D call TRBD2 (7 bases). Trimming removed 0 bases at V and 4 bases at J, with 8 bases between. Germline V gene sequence: CDR1 MNHEY, CDR2 SVGAGI. The CDR3 extends over 14 amino acids. CDR3 loop: CASSYSGGADTQYF. DNA of the CDR3: TGTGCCAGCAGTTACTCAGGGGGGGCAGATACGCAGTATTTT.

This chain joins TRBV28 and TRBJ2-1; 11 nucleotides align to TRBD2. With 4 bases clipped from V and 4 bases from J, the junction kept 15 bases outside the gene matches. This CDR3 is 19 amino acids long. Germline CDR1 MDHEN, CDR2 SYDVKM. The CDR3 nucleotides read TGTGCCAGCAGTTCCCTCGAAATTTTAGCGGGGGGGGCATACAATGAGCAGTTCTTC. Residues: CASSSLEILAGGAYNEQFF. The full variable domain, completed using reference TRBV28 and TRBJ2-1, is DVKVTQSSRYLVKRTGEKVFLECVQDMDHENMFWYRQDPGLGLRLIYFSYDVKMKEKGDIPEGYSVSREKKERFSLILESASTNQTSMYLCASSSLEILAGGAYNEQFFGPGTRLTVL.

This chain connects TRBV10-3 to TRBJ1-1, with 7 bases matching TRBD1. Germline V CDR1 and CDR2: ENHRY, SYGVKD. The junction had 8 bases not matched to a gene; V was cut back by 6 bases and J by 4 bases. The CDR3 extends over 14 amino acids. The CDR3 protein is CAISVDREFTEAFF. CDR3 coding DNA: TGTGCCATCAGCGTTGACAGGGAGTTCACTGAAGCTTTCTTT.

The rearrangement joins TRBV10-3 to TRBJ1-3; maybe TRBD1 (6 bases). The V end was cut by 0 bases, the J end by 0 bases, with 12 bases between. Germline V CDR1 and CDR2: ENHRY, SYGVKD. The CDR3 length is 17 residues. The CDR3 nucleotides are TGTGCCATCAGTGAGTCACGGGGACACTACTCTGGAAACACCATATATTTT. Residues: CAISESRGHYSGNTIYF.

The chain combines TRBV11-2 with TRBJ2-3; D gene ambiguous. Trimming removed 5 bases from V and 3 bases from J, with 15 bases in between. This CDR3 has 15 amino acids. CDR1 is SGHAT, CDR2 FQNNGV, per germline. The CDR3 region has the DNA TGTGCCAGCAGCCAACCGACAATTTTTACAGATACGCAGTATTTT. Translated, it gives CASSQPTIFTDTQYF.

V gene TRBV9 combines with J gene TRBJ1-6, with D perhaps matching TRBD1 (6 bases). The CDR3 covers 13 residues. With 6 bases removed from V and 7 bases from J, the gap between germline ends came to 11 bases. Germline V lookup: CDR1 SGDLS, CDR2 YYNGEE. The CDR3 protein is CASNRDGNSPLHF. The CDR3 nucleotides are TGTGCCAGCAACAGGGACGGGAATTCACCCCTCCACTTT.

The chain couples TRBV25-1 to TRBJ2-2; 8 bases agree with TRBD1. Trimming cost V 4 bases and J 2 bases; bases outside gene matches: 3. CDR1 MGHDK and CDR2 SYGVNS come from the germline V gene. The CDR3 runs to 15 residues. This CDR3 is CASSVPGGNTGELFF. CDR3 coding DNA: TGTGCCAGCAGTGTCCCAGGGGGCAACACCGGGGAGCTGTTTTTT.